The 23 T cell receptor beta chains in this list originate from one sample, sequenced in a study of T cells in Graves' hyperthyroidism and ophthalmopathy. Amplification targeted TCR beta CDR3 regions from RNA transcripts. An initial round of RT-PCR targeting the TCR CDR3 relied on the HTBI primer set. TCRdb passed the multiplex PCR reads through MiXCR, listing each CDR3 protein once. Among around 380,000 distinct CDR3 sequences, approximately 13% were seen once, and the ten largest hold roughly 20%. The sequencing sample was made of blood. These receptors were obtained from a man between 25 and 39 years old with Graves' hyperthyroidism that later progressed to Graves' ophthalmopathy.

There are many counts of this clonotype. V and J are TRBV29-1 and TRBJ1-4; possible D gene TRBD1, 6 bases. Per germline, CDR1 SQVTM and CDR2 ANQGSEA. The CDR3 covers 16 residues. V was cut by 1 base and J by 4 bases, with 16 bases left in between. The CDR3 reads CSVEGGRGALNEKLFF. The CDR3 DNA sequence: TGCAGCGTTGAAGGGGGCAGGGGCGCCCTTAATGAAAAACTGTTTTTT.

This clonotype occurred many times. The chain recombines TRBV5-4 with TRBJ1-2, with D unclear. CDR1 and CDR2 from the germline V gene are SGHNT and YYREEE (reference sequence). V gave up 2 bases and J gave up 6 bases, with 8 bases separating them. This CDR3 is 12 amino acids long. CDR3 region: CASSFEWDGYTF. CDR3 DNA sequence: TGTGCCAGCAGCTTCGAATGGGATGGCTACACCTTC.

CDR3: CASSVEGLGDEQYF. The CDR3 region has the DNA TGTGCCAGCAGCGTAGAGGGGCTAGGAGACGAGCAGTACTTC. This chain connects TRBV9 to TRBJ2-7, with D possibly matching TRBD1 (5 bases). Germline V gene lookup returns CDR1 SGDLS and CDR2 YYNGEE. V lost 0 bases and J lost 5, with 12 bases in between. The CDR3 runs 14 residues.

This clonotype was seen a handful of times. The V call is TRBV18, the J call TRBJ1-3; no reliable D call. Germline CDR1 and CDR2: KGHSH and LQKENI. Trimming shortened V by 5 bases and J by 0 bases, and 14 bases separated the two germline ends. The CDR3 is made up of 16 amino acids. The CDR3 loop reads CASSSGSKSSGNTIYF. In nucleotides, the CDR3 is TGTGCCAGCTCATCGGGCAGTAAAAGCTCTGGAAACACCATATATTTT.

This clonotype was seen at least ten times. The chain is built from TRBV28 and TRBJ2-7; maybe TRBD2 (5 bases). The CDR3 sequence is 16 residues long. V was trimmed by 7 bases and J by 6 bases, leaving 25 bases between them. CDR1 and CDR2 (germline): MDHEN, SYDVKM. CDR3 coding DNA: TGTGCCAGCACCTCGGGGTGGGCCGAGGGTAAGGCCGAGCAGTACTTC. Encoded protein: CASTSGWAEGKAEQYF.

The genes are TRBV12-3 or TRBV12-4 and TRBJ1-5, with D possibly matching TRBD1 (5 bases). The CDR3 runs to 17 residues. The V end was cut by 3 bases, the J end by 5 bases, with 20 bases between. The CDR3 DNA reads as TGTGCCAGCAGTTTTGGTCTCGCCGGGGGGACGTATCAGCCCCAGCATTTT. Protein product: CASSFGLAGGTYQPQHF.

CDR3 coding DNA: TGTGCCAGCAGCCAAGGAGTAGGCGACTATGGCTACACCTTC. Translated: CASSQGVGDYGYTF. The chain links TRBV4-2 to TRBJ1-2, with no clear D. CDR1 and CDR2 (germline): LGHNA, YNFKEQ. Trimming took 1 base from V and 3 from J, leaving 9 bases between them. The CDR3 extends over 14 amino acids.

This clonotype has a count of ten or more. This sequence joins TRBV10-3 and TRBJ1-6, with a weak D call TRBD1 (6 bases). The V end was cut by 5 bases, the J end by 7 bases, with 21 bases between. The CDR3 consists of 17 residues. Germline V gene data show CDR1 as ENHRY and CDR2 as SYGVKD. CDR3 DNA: TGTGCCATCAGTCCTTCACCAGGGCAGGGGAAGAATTCACCCCTCCACTTT. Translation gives CAISPSPGQGKNSPLHF.

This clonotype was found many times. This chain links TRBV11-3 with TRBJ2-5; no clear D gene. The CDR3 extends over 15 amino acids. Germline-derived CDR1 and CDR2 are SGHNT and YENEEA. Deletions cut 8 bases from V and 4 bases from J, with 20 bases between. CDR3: CASAMGLYPGETQYF. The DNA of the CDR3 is TGTGCCAGCGCCATGGGCCTTTACCCAGGAGAGACCCAGTACTTC.

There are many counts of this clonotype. Here the CDR3 DNA reads TGTGCCAGCAGTTTAGGGGCTAGCTACCACAATGAGCAGTTCTTC. Translating it yields CASSLGASYHNEQFF. The chain has TRBV27 and TRBJ2-1; TRBD1 or TRBD2 may be the D gene (5 bases each). V was cut by 2 bases and J by 5 bases, with 13 bases left in between. Germline CDR1 is MNHEY and CDR2 is SMNVEV (reference sequence). There are 15 residues in the CDR3.

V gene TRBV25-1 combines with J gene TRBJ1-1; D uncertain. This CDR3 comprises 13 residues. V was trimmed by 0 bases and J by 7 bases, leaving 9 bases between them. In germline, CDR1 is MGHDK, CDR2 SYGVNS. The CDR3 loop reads CASSEYTGFEAFF. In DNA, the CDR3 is TGTGCCAGCAGTGAATATACCGGGTTTGAAGCTTTCTTT.

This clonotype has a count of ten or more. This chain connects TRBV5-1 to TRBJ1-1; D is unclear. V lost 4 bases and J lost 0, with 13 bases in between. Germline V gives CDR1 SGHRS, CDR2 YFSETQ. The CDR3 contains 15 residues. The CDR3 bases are TGCGCCAGCAGCACCCGGACGGCCCTGAACACTGAAGCTTTCTTT. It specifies CASSTRTALNTEAFF.

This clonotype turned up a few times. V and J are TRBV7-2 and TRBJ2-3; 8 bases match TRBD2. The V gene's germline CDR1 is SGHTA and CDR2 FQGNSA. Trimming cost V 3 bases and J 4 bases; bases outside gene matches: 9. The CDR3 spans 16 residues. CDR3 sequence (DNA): TGTGCCAGCAGCTTGACCGGGGGGGTGAGATCAGATACGCAGTATTTT. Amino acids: CASSLTGGVRSDTQYF. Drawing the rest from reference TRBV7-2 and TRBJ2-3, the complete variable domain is GAGVSQSPSNKVTEKGKDVELRCDPISGHTALYWYRQSLGQGLEFLIYFQGNSAPDKSGLPSDRFSAERTGGSVSTLTIQRTQQEDSAVYLCASSLTGGVRSDTQYFGPGTRLTVL.

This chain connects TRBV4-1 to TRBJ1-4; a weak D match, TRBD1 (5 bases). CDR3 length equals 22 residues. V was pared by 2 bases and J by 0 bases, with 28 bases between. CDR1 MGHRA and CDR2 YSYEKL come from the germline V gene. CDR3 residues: CASSQPNRYSGTNRATNEKLFF. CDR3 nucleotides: TGCGCCAGCAGCCAACCTAATAGGTACAGCGGGACGAACCGGGCAACTAATGAAAAACTGTTTTTT.

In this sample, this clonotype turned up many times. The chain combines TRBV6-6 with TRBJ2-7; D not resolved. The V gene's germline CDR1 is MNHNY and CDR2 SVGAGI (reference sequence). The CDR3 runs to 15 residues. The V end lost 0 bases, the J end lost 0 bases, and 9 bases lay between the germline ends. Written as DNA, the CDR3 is TGTGCCAGCAGTTACTCCCCGGAAGGCTCCTACGAGCAGTACTTC. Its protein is CASSYSPEGSYEQYF.

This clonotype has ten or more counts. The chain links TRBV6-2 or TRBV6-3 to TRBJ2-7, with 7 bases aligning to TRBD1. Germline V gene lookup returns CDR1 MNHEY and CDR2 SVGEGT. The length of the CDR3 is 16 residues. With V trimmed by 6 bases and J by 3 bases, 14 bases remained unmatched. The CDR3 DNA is TGTGCCAGCAGAAAAATTTTCGGGACAGAACACTACGAGCAGTACTTC. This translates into CASRKIFGTEHYEQYF.

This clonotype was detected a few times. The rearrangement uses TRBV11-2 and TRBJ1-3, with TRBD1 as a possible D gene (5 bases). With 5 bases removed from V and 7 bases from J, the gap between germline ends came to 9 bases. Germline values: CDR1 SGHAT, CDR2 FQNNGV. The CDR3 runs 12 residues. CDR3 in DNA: TGTGCCAGCAGCGCCGGGGGGAACACCATATATTTT. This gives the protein CASSAGGNTIYF.

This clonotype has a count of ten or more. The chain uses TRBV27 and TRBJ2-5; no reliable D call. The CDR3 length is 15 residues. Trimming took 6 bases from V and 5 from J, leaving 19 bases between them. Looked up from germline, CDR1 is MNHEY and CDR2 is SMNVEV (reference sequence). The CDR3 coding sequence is TGTGCCAGCAGACCTTCGTGGAGTCAATCCGAGACCCAGTACTTC. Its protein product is CASRPSWSQSETQYF.

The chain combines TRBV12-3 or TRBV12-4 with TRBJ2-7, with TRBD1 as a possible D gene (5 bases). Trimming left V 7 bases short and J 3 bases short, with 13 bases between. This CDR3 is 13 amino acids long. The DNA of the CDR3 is TGTGCCAGCAATTCGGACATAGGCTACGAGCAGTACTTC. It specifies CASNSDIGYEQYF.

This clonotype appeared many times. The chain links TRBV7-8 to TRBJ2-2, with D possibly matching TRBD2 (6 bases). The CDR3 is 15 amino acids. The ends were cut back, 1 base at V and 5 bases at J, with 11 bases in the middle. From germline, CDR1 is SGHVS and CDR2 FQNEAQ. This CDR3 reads CASSLGQAGTGELFF. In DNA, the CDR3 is TGTGCCAGCAGCTTAGGCCAGGCGGGGACCGGGGAGCTGTTTTTT.

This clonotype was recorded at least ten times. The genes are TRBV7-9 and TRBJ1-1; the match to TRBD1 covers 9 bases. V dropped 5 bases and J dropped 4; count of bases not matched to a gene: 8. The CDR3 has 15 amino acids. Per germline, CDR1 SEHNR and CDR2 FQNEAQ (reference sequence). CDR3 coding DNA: TGTGCCAGCAGCACAACCGGACAGGGGCGCACTGAAGCTTTCTTT. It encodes CASSTTGQGRTEAFF.

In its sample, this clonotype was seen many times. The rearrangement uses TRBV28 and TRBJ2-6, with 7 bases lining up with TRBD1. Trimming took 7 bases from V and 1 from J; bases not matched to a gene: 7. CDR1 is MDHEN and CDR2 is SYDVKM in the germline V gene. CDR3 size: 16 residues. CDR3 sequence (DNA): TGTGCCAGCAAGAGGGGGCTCTCGTCTGGGGCCAACGTCCTGACTTTC. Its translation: CASKRGLSSGANVLTF.

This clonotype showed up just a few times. CDR3: CASSPPLQRGGNEQFF. The CDR3 DNA follows: TGTGCCAGCTCACCACCGCTCCAGCGGGGAGGTAATGAGCAGTTCTTC. The V call is TRBV18, the J call TRBJ2-1; 7 bases are a match to TRBD2. This CDR3 is 16 amino acids long. V gave up 0 bases and J gave up 7 bases; unmatched junction bases: 9. The germline gives CDR1 KGHSH, CDR2 LQKENI.